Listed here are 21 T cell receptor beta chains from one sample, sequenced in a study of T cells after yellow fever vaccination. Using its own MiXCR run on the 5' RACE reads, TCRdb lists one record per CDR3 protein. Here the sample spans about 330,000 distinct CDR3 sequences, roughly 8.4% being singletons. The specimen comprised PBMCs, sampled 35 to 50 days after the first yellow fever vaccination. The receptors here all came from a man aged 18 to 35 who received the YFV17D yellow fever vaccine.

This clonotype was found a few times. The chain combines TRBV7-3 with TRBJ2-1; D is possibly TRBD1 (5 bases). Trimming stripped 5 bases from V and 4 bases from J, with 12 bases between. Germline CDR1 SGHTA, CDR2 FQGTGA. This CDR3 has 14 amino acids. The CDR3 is CASSRTQGYNEQFF. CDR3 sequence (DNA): TGTGCCAGCAGCCGTACCCAGGGTTACAATGAGCAGTTCTTC.

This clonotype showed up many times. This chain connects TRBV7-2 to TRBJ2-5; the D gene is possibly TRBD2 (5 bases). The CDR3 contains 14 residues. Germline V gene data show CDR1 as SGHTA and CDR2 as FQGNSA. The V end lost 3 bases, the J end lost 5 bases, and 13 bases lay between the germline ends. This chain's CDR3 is CASSLRPSRETQYF. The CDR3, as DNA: TGTGCCAGCAGCTTGAGGCCTAGCCGGGAGACCCAGTACTTC.

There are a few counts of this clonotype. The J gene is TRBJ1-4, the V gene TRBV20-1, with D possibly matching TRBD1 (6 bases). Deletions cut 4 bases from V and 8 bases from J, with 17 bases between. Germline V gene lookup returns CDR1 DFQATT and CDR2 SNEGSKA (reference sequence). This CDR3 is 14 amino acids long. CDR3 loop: CSAILPGVYEKLFF. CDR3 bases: TGCAGTGCTATCCTCCCAGGGGTTTACGAAAAACTGTTTTTT.

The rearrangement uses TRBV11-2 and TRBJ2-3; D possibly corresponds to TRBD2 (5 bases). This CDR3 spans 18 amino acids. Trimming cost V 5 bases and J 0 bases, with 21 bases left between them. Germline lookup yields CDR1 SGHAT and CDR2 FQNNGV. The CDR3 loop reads CASSPQDWTATSTDTQYF. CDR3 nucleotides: TGTGCCAGCAGCCCCCAGGACTGGACTGCCACTAGCACAGATACGCAGTATTTT. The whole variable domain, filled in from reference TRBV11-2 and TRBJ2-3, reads EAGVAQSPRYKIIEKRQSVAFWCNPISGHATLYWYQQILGQGPKLLIQFQNNGVVDDSQLPKDRFSAERLKGVDSTLKIQPAKLEDSAVYLCASSPQDWTATSTDTQYFGPGTRLTVL.

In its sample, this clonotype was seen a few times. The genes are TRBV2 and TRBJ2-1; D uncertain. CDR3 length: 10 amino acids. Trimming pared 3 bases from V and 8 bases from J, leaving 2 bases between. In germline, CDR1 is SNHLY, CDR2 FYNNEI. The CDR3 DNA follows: TGTGCCAGCAGTGATTATGAGCAGTTCTTC. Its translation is CASSDYEQFF.

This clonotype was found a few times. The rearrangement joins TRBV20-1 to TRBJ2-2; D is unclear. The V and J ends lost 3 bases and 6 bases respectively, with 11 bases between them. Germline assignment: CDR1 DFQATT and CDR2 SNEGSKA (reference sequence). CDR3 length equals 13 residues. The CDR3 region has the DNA TGCAGTGCTAGCGGGCGGAGTGCCGGGGAGCTGTTTTTT. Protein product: CSASGRSAGELFF.

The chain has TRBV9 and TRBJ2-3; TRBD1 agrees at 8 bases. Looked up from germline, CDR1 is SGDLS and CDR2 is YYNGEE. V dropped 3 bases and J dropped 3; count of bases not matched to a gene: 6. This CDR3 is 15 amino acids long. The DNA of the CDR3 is TGTGCCAGCAGCGGACCGGGACAGGCTACAGATACGCAGTATTTT. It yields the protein CASSGPGQATDTQYF.

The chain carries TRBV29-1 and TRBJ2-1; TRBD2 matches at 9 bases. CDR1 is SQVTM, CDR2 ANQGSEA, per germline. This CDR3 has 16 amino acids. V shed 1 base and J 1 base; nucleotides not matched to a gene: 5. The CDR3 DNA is TGCAGCGTTGAAGTTCTAGCGGGGTATTCCTACAATGAGCAGTTCTTC. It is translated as CSVEVLAGYSYNEQFF.

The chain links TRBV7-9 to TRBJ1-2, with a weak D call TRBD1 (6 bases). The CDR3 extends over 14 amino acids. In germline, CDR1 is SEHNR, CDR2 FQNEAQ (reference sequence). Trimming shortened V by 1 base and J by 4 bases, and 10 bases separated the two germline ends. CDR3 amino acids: CASSLGGLGYGYTF. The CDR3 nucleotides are TGTGCCAGCAGCTTAGGGGGGCTTGGCTATGGCTACACCTTC.

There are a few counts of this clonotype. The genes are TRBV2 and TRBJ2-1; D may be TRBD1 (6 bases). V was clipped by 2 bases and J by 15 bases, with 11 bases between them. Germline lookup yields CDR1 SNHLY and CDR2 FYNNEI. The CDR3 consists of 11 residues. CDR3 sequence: CASSEYRDLFF. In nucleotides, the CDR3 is TGTGCCAGCAGTGAATACAGGGATCTGTTCTTC.

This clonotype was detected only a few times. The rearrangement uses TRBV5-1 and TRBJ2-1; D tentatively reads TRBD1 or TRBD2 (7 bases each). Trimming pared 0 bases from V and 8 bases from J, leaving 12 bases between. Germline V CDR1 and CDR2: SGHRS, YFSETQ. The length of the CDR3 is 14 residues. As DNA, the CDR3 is TGCGCCAGCAGCTTGGGGGCAGGGGGGGATGAGCAGTTCTTC. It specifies CASSLGAGGDEQFF.

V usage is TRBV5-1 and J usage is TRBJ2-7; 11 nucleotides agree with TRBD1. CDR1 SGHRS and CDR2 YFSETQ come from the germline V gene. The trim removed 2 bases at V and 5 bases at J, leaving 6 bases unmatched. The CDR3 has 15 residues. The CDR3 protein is CASSFSGTGGDEQYF. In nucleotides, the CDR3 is TGCGCCAGCAGCTTCTCCGGGACAGGGGGAGACGAGCAGTACTTC.

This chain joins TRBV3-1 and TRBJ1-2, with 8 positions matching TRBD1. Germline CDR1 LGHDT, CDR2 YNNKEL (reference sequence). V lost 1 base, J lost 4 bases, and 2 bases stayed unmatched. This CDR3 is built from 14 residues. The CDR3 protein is CASSQAGGFYGYTF. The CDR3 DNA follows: TGTGCCAGCAGCCAAGCAGGGGGCTTCTATGGCTACACCTTC. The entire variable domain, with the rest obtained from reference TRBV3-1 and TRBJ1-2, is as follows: DTAVSQTPKYLVTQMGNDKSIKCEQNLGHDTMYWYKQDSKKFLKIMFSYNNKELIINETVPNRFSPKSPDKAHLNLHINSLELGDSAVYFCASSQAGGFYGYTFGSGTRLTVV.

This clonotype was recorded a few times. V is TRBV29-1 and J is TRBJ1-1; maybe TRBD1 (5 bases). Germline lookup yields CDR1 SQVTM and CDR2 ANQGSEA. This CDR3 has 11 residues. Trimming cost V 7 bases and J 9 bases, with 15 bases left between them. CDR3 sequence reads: CSAHAGIKAFF. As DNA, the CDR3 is TGCAGCGCCCACGCAGGGATTAAAGCTTTCTTT.

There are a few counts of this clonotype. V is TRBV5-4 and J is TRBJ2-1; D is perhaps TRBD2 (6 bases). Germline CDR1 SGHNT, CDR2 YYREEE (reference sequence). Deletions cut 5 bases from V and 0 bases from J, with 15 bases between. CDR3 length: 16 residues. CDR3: CASSPGGTLSYNEQFF. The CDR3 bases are TGTGCCAGCAGTCCCGGGGGTACACTCTCCTACAATGAGCAGTTCTTC.

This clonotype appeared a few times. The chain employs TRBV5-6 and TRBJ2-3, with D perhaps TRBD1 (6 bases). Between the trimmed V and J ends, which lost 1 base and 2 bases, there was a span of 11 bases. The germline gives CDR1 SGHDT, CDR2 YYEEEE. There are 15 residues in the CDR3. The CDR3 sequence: CASSLLGHNTDTQYF. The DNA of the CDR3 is TGTGCCAGCAGCTTGTTGGGACATAACACAGATACGCAGTATTTT.

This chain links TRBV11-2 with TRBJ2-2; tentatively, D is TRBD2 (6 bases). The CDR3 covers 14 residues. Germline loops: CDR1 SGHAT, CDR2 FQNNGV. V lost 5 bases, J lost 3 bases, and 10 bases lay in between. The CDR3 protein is CASSGGIYTGELFF. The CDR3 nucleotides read TGTGCCAGCAGCGGGGGGATCTACACCGGGGAGCTGTTTTTT.

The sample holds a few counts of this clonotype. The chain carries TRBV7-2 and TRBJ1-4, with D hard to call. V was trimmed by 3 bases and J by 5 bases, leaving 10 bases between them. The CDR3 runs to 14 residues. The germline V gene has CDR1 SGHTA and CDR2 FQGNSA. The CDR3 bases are TGTGCCAGCAGCTTCGGTTTTCCCAATGAAAAACTGTTTTTT. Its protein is CASSFGFPNEKLFF.

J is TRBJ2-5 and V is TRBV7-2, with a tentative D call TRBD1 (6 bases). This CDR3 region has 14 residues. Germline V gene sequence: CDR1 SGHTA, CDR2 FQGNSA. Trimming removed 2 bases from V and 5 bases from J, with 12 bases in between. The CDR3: CASSLRGGPETQYF. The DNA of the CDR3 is TGTGCCAGCAGCTTAAGAGGGGGTCCGGAGACCCAGTACTTC.

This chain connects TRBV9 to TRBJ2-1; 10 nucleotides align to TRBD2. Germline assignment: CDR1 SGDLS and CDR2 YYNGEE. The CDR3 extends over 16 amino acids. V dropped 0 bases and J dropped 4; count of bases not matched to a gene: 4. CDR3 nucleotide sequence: TGTGCCAGCAGCGTAGTCAGCGGGGGGGGATACAATGAGCAGTTCTTC. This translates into CASSVVSGGGYNEQFF.

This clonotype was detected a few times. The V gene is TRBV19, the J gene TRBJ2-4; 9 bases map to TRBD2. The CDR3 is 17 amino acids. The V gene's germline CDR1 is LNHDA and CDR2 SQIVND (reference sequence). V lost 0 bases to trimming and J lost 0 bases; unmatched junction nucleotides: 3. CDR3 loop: CASSIDLAGLAKNIQYF. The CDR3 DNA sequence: TGTGCCAGTAGTATAGATCTAGCGGGACTAGCCAAAAACATTCAGTACTTC.